The 10 T cell receptor beta chains below all came from one sample that was sequenced in a study of cytomegalovirus exposure and HLA in healthy donors. The PCR made use of 60 Vbeta and 13 Jbeta primers. Only in-frame clones appear in the TCRdb table, and some are missing; sequencing was by immunoSEQ multiplex PCR. The sample contains about 160,000 clones, about 81% of which appear only once. Sequencing was done on a sample of PBMCs. Source of these receptors: a girl aged 5 to 17 in good health and CMV-seropositive.

V usage is TRBV7-2 and J usage is TRBJ2-1; the match to TRBD2 covers 11 bases. Trimming cost V 5 bases and J 2 bases; bases outside gene matches: 11. The CDR3 covers 18 residues. Germline V gene lookup returns CDR1 SGHTA and CDR2 FQGNSA. The CDR3 DNA follows: TGTGCCAGCAGCCAACGGACTAGCGGGTACTCCACCTACAATGAGCAGTTCTTC. Protein sequence: CASSQRTSGYSTYNEQFF.

Points on this clone: Other nucleotide sequences from this sample produce the same CDR3. This rearrangement joins TRBV28 to TRBJ2-7; the D gene is possibly TRBD2 (5 bases). The length of the CDR3 is 12 residues. Germline lookup yields CDR1 MDHEN and CDR2 SYDVKM. Trimming shortened V by 4 bases and J by 3 bases, and 7 bases separated the two germline ends. DNA for the CDR3: TGTGCCAGCAGTTCGGACTTCTACGAGCAGTACTTC. Amino acid sequence: CASSSDFYEQYF.

This chain uses TRBV9 with TRBJ2-1, with 8 bases aligning to TRBD2. The germline V gene has CDR1 SGDLS and CDR2 YYNGEE. The J segment lost 0 bases and the V segment lost 4 bases, leaving 3 bases of the junction unmatched. This CDR3 is built from 15 residues. CDR3 in amino acids: CASSSRGDSYNEQFF. The CDR3 bases are TGTGCCAGCAGCTCGCGGGGGGACTCCTACAATGAGCAGTTCTTC.

The rearrangement uses TRBV4-2 and TRBJ2-7, with 10 positions matching TRBD2. Germline V gene sequence: CDR1 LGHNA, CDR2 YNFKEQ. This CDR3 has 15 residues. V shed 2 bases, J shed 4 bases, and the junction held 5 bases outside the gene matches. CDR3 nucleotide sequence: TGTGCCAGCAGCCAAACTAGCGGGGAGCTTTACGAGCAGTACTTC. Encoded protein: CASSQTSGELYEQYF.

CDR3 sequence (DNA): TGTGCCAGCAGCTTGGCCCCAGGGGGCGCATCCGGGGAGCTGTTTTTT. It is translated as CASSLAPGGASGELFF. V is TRBV5-4 and J is TRBJ2-2; TRBD1 matches 8 bases. CDR3 size: 16 residues. The germline CDR1 and CDR2 sequences are SGHNT and YYREEE (reference sequence). The V and J ends lost 0 bases and 6 bases, in that order; junction bases with no gene match: 7.

This clone has a handful of counts. J is TRBJ2-1 and V is TRBV11-3; TRBD2 agrees at 10 bases. The V gene's germline CDR1 is SGHNT and CDR2 YENEEA. Trimming at V came to 5 bases and at J to 8 bases, leaving 6 bases not matched to a gene. This CDR3 spans 14 amino acids. CDR3 protein: CASSKREGRDEQFF. CDR3 DNA: TGTGCCAGCAGCAAGCGGGAGGGCCGGGATGAGCAGTTCTTC.

The CDR3 coding sequence is TGTGCCAGCAGTGAACCAGGGGATAATGAAAAACTGTTTTTT. Translating it yields CASSEPGDNEKLFF. V is TRBV6-1 and J is TRBJ1-4; D may be TRBD1 (6 bases). Germline CDR1 is MNHNS and CDR2 is SASEGT. Trimming pared 2 bases from V and 4 bases from J, leaving 8 bases between. The CDR3 is made up of 14 amino acids.

The rearrangement links TRBV18 to TRBJ2-5, with 8 bases fitting TRBD1. This CDR3 has 17 residues. Germline CDR1 is KGHSH and CDR2 is LQKENI. With 3 bases clipped from V and 3 bases from J, the junction kept 12 bases outside the gene matches. DNA for the CDR3: TGTGCCAGCTCACCGCTCCCCGGGACAGGAGCTGAAGAGACCCAGTACTTC. Its protein is CASSPLPGTGAEETQYF.

This chain connects TRBV5-4 to TRBJ1-1; 8 positions agree with TRBD1. This CDR3 is 15 amino acids long. With V trimmed by 4 bases and J by 5 bases, 10 bases remained unmatched. Looked up from germline, CDR1 is SGHNT and CDR2 is YYREEE (reference sequence). The chain's CDR3 is CASSTRTGRRTEAFF. DNA for the CDR3: TGTGCCAGCAGCACGAGGACAGGGCGGCGAACTGAAGCTTTCTTT. Based on the CDR3 plus reference TRBV5-4 and TRBJ1-1, the full variable domain is ETGVTQSPTHLIKTRGQQVTLRCSSQSGHNTVSWYQQALGQGPQFIFQYYREEENGRGNFPPRFSGLQFPNYSSELNVNALELDDSALYLCASSTRTGRRTEAFFGQGTRLTVV.

The chain combines TRBV5-4 with TRBJ2-7; 8 bases align to TRBD1. The CDR3 length is 16 residues. Germline V gene data show CDR1 as SGHNT and CDR2 as YYREEE (reference sequence). Unmatched junction bases numbered 14, after V lost 4 bases and J lost 5 bases. CDR3 in amino acids: CASSPDPDRGGHEQYF. The CDR3, as DNA: TGTGCCAGCAGCCCCGACCCAGACAGGGGTGGCCACGAGCAGTACTTC.